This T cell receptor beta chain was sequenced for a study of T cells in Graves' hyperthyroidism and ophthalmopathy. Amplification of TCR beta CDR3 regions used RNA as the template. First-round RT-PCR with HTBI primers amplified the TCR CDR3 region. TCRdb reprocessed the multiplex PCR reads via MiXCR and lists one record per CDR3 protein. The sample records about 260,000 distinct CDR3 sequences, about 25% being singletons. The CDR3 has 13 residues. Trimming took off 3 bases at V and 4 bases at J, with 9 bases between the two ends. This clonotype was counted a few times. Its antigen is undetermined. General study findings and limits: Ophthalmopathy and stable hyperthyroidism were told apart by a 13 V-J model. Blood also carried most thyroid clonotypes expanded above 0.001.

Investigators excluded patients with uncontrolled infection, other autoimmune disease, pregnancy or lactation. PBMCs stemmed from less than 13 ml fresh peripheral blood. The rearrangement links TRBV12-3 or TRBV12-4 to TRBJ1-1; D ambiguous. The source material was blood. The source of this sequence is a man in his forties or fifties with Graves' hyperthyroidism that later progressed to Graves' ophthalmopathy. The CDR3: CASSFSRSTEAFF. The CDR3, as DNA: TGTGCCAGCAGTTTTAGCCGGAGCACTGAAGCTTTCTTT.